This T cell receptor (beta chain) was captured by sequencing in a study of OX40 agonist ivuxolimab in advanced cancers. Study-level information: Two patients with cutaneous melanoma and one with hepatocellular carcinoma, three in total, showed partial responses. Study findings and constraints: Circulating CD4+ and CD8+ T cells showed clonal expansion by week 6 at 0.1 to 3.0 mg/kg. Among T cells, CD8+ cells averaged more expanded clones than CD4+ cells.

Measured with immunoSEQ multiplex PCR; TCRdb has only the in-frame clones, and not every one. The data hold tens of thousands of clones, with 75% to 90% observed a single time. As for this clone: Its antigen is undetermined.

CDR3 size: 15 residues. V lost 1 base and J lost 9; bases outside the gene matches: 3. Germline-derived CDR1 and CDR2 are SGHVS and FNYEAQ. Autoimmune disease history or systemic immunosuppression was exclusionary. This chain uses TRBV7-6 with TRBJ2-1; 13 positions agree with TRBD2. This clonotype was obtained from an adult with an advanced solid tumor such as melanoma, head and neck, liver or kidney cancer. Sequencing used CD4+ or CD8+ T cells sorted from blood, obtained in a trial of the OX40 agonist ivuxolimab. CDR3 DNA sequence: TGTGCCAGCAGCTTAGACGGGACTAGCGGGACTGAGCAGTTCTTC. This encodes CASSLDGTSGTEQFF.